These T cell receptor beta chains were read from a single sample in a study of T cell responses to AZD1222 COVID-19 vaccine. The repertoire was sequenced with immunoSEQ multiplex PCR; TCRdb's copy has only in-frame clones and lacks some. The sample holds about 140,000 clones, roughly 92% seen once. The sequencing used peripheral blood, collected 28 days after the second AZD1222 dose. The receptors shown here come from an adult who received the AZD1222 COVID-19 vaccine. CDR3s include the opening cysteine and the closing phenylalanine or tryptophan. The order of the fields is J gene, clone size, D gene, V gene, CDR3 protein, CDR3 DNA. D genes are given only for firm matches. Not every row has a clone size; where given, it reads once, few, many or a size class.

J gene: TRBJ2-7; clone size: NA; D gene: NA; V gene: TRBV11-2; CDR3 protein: CASSAAEPYEQYF; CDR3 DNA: TGTGCCAGCAGCGCAGCGGAGCCCTACGAGCAGTACTTC
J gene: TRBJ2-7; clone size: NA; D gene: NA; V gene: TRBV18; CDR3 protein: CASSSSGVYEQYF; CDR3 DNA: TGTGCCAGCTCGTCTTCAGGGGTCTACGAGCAGTACTTC
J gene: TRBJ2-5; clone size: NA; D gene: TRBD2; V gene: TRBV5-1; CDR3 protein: CASSQGSGRAGETQYF; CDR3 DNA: TGCGCCAGCAGCCAAGGTAGCGGGAGGGCCGGAGAGACCCAGTACTTC
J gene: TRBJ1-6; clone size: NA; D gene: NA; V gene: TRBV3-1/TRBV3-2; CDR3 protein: CASSQTDNNSPLHF; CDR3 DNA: TGTGCCAGCAGCCAGACAGATAATAATTCACCCCTCCACTTT
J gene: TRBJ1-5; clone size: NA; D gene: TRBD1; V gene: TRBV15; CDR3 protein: CATSREGQGAQPQHF; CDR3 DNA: TGTGCCACCAGCAGAGAGGGACAGGGTGCTCAGCCCCAGCATTTT
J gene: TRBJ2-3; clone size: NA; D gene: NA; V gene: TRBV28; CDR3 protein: CASSTQGGGTDTQYF; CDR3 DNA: TGTGCCAGCTCCACCCAGGGGGGGGGCACAGATACGCAGTATTTT
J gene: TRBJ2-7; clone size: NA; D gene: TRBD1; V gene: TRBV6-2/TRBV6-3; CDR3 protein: CASSYVWDRGDEQYF; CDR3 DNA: TGTGCCAGCAGTTACGTCTGGGACAGGGGGGACGAGCAGTACTTC
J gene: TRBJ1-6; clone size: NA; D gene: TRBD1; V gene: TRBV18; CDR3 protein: CASSPGTASSYNSPLHF; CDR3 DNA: TGTGCCAGCTCCCCTGGGACAGCCAGCTCCTATAATTCACCCCTCCACTTT
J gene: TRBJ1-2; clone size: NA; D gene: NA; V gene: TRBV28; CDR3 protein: CASSFGLNYGYTF; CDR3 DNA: TGTGCCAGCAGTTTTGGGCTAAACTATGGCTACACCTTC
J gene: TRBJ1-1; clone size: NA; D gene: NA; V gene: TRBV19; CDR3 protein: CASSIGSSLNTEAFF; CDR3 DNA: TGTGCCAGTAGTATAGGAAGCTCGTTGAACACTGAAGCTTTCTTT
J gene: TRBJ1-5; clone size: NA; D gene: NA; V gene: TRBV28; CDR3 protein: CASSTNKRPQHF; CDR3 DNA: TGTGCCAGCAGTACCAATAAACGTCCCCAGCATTTT
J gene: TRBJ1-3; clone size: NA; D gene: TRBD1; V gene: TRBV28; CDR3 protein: CASSLSTGVGNTIYF; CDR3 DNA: TGTGCCAGCAGTTTATCCACAGGGGTTGGAAACACCATATATTTT
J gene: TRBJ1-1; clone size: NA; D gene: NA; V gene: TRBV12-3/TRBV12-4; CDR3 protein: CASSLLRGTEAFF; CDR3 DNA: TGTGCCAGCAGTCTATTACGTGGCACTGAAGCTTTCTTT
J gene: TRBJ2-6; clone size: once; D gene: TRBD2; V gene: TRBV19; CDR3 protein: CASSAGTSSGANVLTF; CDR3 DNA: TGTGCCAGTAGTGCAGGGACTAGCTCTGGGGCCAACGTCCTGACTTTC
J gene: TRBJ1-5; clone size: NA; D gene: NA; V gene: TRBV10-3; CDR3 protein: CAISESWQGNQPQHF; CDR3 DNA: TGTGCCATCAGTGAGTCGTGGCAGGGCAATCAGCCCCAGCATTTT